Shown below are 31 T cell receptor beta chains from a single sample sequenced in a study of cytotoxic CD8 clonotypes in ibrutinib-treated CLL. The table came from immunoSEQ multiplex PCR; TCRdb's copy has only in-frame clones and leaves some out. The top ten hold 5.5% to 6% of the sample, which has some 200,000 clones, around 75% seen once. Sequences were derived from PBMCs, sampled after 12 months of ibrutinib treatment. The receptors originated from a human donor with chronic lymphocytic leukemia.

This rearrangement joins TRBV6-5 to TRBJ1-6; 8 bases map to TRBD1. Trimming cost V 6 bases and J 8 bases; bases outside gene matches: 9. In germline, CDR1 is MNHEY, CDR2 SVGAGI. The CDR3 has 15 amino acids. CDR3 sequence (DNA): TGTGCCAGCAGATTGACAGGGGCCGGGTATTCACCCCTCCACTTT. It translates to CASRLTGAGYSPLHF.

This chain uses TRBV9 with TRBJ2-7, with 8 bases lining up with TRBD2. Germline V gene lookup returns CDR1 SGDLS and CDR2 YYNGEE. V trimming: 4 bases; J trimming: 0 bases; junction bases outside the gene matches: 6. The length of the CDR3 is 15 residues. The CDR3 is CASSSSGSRSYEQYF. The CDR3 DNA is TGTGCCAGCAGCTCGAGCGGGAGTCGCTCCTACGAGCAGTACTTC.

This chain joins TRBV6-5 and TRBJ1-1; D not resolved. With 2 bases removed from V and 1 base from J, the gap between germline ends came to 8 bases. This CDR3 region has 14 residues. Per germline, CDR1 MNHEY and CDR2 SVGAGI. The DNA for the CDR3 is TGTGCCAGCAGTTACGACATCACGAACACTGAAGCTTTCTTT. Translated: CASSYDITNTEAFF.

This clone was picked up a small number of times. The chain carries TRBV2 and TRBJ2-7, with D hard to call. In germline, CDR1 is SNHLY, CDR2 FYNNEI. Deletions cut 5 bases from V and 2 bases from J, with 16 bases between. The CDR3 is 15 amino acids. For the CDR3, the DNA is TGTGCCAGCAGTCAGGAACGGGCTTTAACCTACGAGCAGTACTTC. It translates to CASSQERALTYEQYF. Drawing the rest from reference TRBV2 and TRBJ2-7, the complete variable domain is EPEVTQTPSHQVTQMGQEVILRCVPISNHLYFYWYRQILGQKVEFLVSFYNNEISEKSEIFDDQFSVERPDGSNFTLKIRSTKLEDSAMYFCASSQERALTYEQYFGPGTRLTVT.

The chain has TRBV15 and TRBJ2-7, with 9 bases that match TRBD2. The CDR3 loop spans 15 amino acids. Germline V gene sequence: CDR1 LNHNV, CDR2 YYDKDF (reference sequence). V was clipped by 2 bases and J by 0 bases; unmatched bases: 2. CDR3 region: CATSRWREGSYEQYF. CDR3 in DNA: TGTGCCACCAGCAGATGGCGGGAGGGCTCCTACGAGCAGTACTTC. The whole variable domain, filled in from reference TRBV15 and TRBJ2-7, reads DAMVIQNPRYQVTQFGKPVTLSCSQTLNHNVMYWYQQKSSQAPKLLFHYYDKDFNNEADTPDNFQSRRPNTSFCFLDIRSPGLGDTAMYLCATSRWREGSYEQYFGPGTRLTVT.

This clone was counted between two and nine times. The J gene is TRBJ1-2, the V gene TRBV2; no firm D call. This CDR3 has 12 residues. The germline V gene encodes CDR1 SNHLY and CDR2 FYNNEI. The V gene lost 6 bases and the J gene lost 2 bases, with 7 bases spanning the gap. CDR3 sequence: CASRLVNYGYTF. The CDR3 nucleotides read TGTGCCAGCAGGCTGGTGAACTATGGCTACACCTTC.

The rearrangement joins TRBV23-1 to TRBJ1-1; the D gene is possibly TRBD1 (6 bases). TRBV23-1 qualifies as an ORF whose function is uncertain. The CDR3 runs 13 residues. V lost 3 bases to trimming and J lost 1 base, with 6 bases between them. The CDR3: CASSQGQNTEAFF. CDR3 nucleotides: TGCGCCAGCAGTCAGGGACAGAACACTGAAGCTTTCTTT.

For the CDR3, the DNA is TGTGCCACCAGCAGAGATCTTTGGGGGGCCACTGAAGCTTTCTTT. Translated, it gives CATSRDLWGATEAFF. The genes are TRBV15 and TRBJ1-1, with a tentative D call TRBD1 (6 bases). This CDR3 contains 15 residues. Germline CDR1 and CDR2: LNHNV and YYDKDF (reference sequence). Deletions cut 0 bases from V and 4 bases from J, with 12 bases between.

This chain links TRBV30 with TRBJ1-2, with D unclear. The V gene's germline CDR1 is GTSNPN and CDR2 SVGIG (reference sequence). V lost 1 base to trimming and J lost 8 bases, with 17 bases between them. This CDR3 spans 14 amino acids. The DNA of the CDR3 is TGTGCCTGGAGTGAACCTACTTCCCCCTTCGGCTACACCTTC. Its translation is CAWSEPTSPFGYTF.

The V and J genes are TRBV6-5 and TRBJ1-2, with 8 bases identical to TRBD1. Trimming at V came to 7 bases and at J to 4 bases, leaving 5 bases not matched to a gene. The CDR3 is 13 residues long. Germline V gene data show CDR1 as MNHEY and CDR2 as SVGAGI. The CDR3 region has the DNA TGTGCCAGCACCACAGGGGGTGGCTATGGCTACACCTTC. This codes for CASTTGGGYGYTF.

V usage is TRBV6-1 and J usage is TRBJ2-1; D call uncertain. V was shortened by 1 base and J by 3 bases, with 4 bases between the two germline ends. Germline V gives CDR1 MNHNS, CDR2 SASEGT. CDR3 length equals 13 residues. Written as DNA, the CDR3 is TGTGCCAGCAGTGAAGGCGGCTACAATGAGCAGTTCTTC. Protein: CASSEGGYNEQFF.

This clone appeared once. The CDR3 is CASSTMPGLKNIQYF. CDR3 nucleotide sequence: TGTGCCAGCAGCACCATGCCGGGACTAAAAAACATTCAGTACTTC. The chain combines TRBV7-2 with TRBJ2-4; 7 bases match TRBD2. The length of the CDR3 is 15 residues. Germline values: CDR1 SGHTA, CDR2 FQGNSA. With V trimmed by 5 bases and J by 4 bases, 8 bases remained unmatched.

This clone has just one count. Compared with germline, one end of the junction differs, possibly owing to a read error. CDR3 sequence reads: CASTQDRGGSYEQYF. For the CDR3, the DNA is TGTGCCAGCACCCAAGACAGGGGAGGCTCCTACGAGCAGTACTTC. V is TRBV16 and J is TRBJ2-7, with TRBD1 matching 8 bases. Germline V CDR1 and CDR2: KGHSY, FQNENV. The CDR3 is made up of 15 amino acids.

The genes are TRBV6-5 and TRBJ2-5; either TRBD1 or TRBD2 may fit D (5 bases each). The CDR3 is made up of 13 amino acids. The germline gives CDR1 MNHEY, CDR2 SVGAGI. V dropped 6 bases and J dropped 12 bases, with 20 bases sitting between them. The CDR3 DNA reads TGTGCCAGCAGACTCACCGGGACCCCCGTGGAGTACTTC. This encodes CASRLTGTPVEYF.

This clone has only a few counts. The gene calls are TRBV11-2 and TRBJ2-7; no clear D. The germline V gene has CDR1 SGHAT and CDR2 FQNNGV. Trimming pared 1 base from V and 2 bases from J, leaving 6 bases between. The CDR3 contains 13 residues. The CDR3 is CASSLGVAYEQYF. The CDR3 region has the DNA TGTGCCAGCAGCTTAGGGGTAGCCTACGAGCAGTACTTC.

V gene TRBV2 combines with J gene TRBJ1-2; D ambiguous. The CDR3 has 14 amino acids. Germline CDR1 is SNHLY and CDR2 is FYNNEI. The V end was cut by 2 bases, the J end by 8 bases, with 15 bases between. This CDR3 reads CASSERHSHPGYTF. The CDR3 DNA reads as TGTGCCAGCAGTGAAAGGCACAGCCATCCGGGCTACACCTTC.

The CDR3 bases are TGTGCCAGCACCCAGCCCGGGGGGAACACTGAAGCTTTCTTT. Encoded protein: CASTQPGGNTEAFF. The chain has TRBV27 and TRBJ1-1, with TRBD1 as a possible D gene (5 bases). Germline CDR1 and CDR2: MNHEY and SMNVEV (reference sequence). The CDR3 is 14 residues long. V was pared by 7 bases and J by 1 base, with 13 bases between.

This chain joins TRBV5-6 and TRBJ1-1, with D unclear. This CDR3 is 11 amino acids long. The V gene's germline CDR1 is SGHDT and CDR2 YYEEEE. V dropped 7 bases and J dropped 5 bases, with 9 bases sitting between them. The CDR3, as DNA: TGTGCCAGCTCTGTGGAAACTGAAGCTTTCTTT. Protein: CASSVETEAFF.

The genes are TRBV6-1 and TRBJ1-4; the D is unclear. Per germline, CDR1 MNHNS and CDR2 SASEGT. This CDR3 is built from 14 residues. Trimming stripped 6 bases from V and 0 bases from J, with 8 bases between. This chain's CDR3 is CASRRITTNEKLFF. In nucleotides, the CDR3 is TGTGCCAGCAGAAGAATAACAACTAATGAAAAACTGTTTTTT.

V usage is TRBV25-1 and J usage is TRBJ2-3, with TRBD2 matching 8 bases. V was pared by 1 base and J by 5 bases, with 11 bases of the junction left unmatched. CDR1 is MGHDK and CDR2 is SYGVNS in the germline V gene. The CDR3 is 17 amino acids. CDR3 region: CASSEFSWREAVDTQYF. The CDR3 DNA sequence: TGTGCCAGCAGTGAATTTTCCTGGCGGGAGGCGGTAGATACGCAGTATTTT.

The V call is TRBV15, the J call TRBJ1-4; D not resolved. Germline V gene sequence: CDR1 LNHNV, CDR2 YYDKDF (reference sequence). The CDR3 contains 15 residues. V dropped 5 bases and J dropped 0 bases, with 10 bases sitting between them. CDR3 in amino acids: CATSVLLTTNEKLFF. For the CDR3, the DNA is TGTGCCACCAGCGTCTTACTTACAACTAATGAAAAACTGTTTTTT.

The rearrangement links TRBV11-1 to TRBJ1-4; D is unclear. CDR3 length: 13 residues. Trimming pared 6 bases from V and 4 bases from J, leaving 9 bases between. Germline V gene sequence: CDR1 SGHAT, CDR2 FQDESV (reference sequence). CDR3 DNA: TGTGCCAGCAGACACAACCATAATGAAAAACTGTTTTTT. Translating gives CASRHNHNEKLFF.

This clone was seen a few times. The chain carries TRBV30 and TRBJ1-6; D is ambiguous. The germline V gene has CDR1 GTSNPN and CDR2 SVGIG (reference sequence). The CDR3 is 12 amino acids. V lost 0 bases to trimming and J lost 7 bases, with 4 bases between them. As DNA, the CDR3 is TGTGCCTGGAGTGTACCCAATTCACCCCTCCACTTT. It encodes CAWSVPNSPLHF.

In DNA form, the CDR3 reads TGCAGCGTCCGACTAGCGGGAATCACAGATACGCAGTATTTT. Translated: CSVRLAGITDTQYF. The V gene is TRBV29-1, the J gene TRBJ2-3; 11 positions agree with TRBD2. The V segment lost 6 bases and the J segment 2 bases; nucleotides outside the gene matches: 4. The CDR3 is made up of 14 amino acids. Germline CDR1 is SQVTM and CDR2 is ANQGSEA.

The chain links TRBV7-2 to TRBJ2-7; possibly TRBD1 for D (6 bases). CDR1 and CDR2 from the germline V gene are SGHTA and FQGNSA. Trimming took 4 bases from V and 0 from J, leaving 16 bases between them. This CDR3 is built from 16 residues. The CDR3 DNA follows: TGTGCCAGCAGCTCCCAATCCGGGACAAGCTCCTACGAGCAGTACTTC. This codes for CASSSQSGTSSYEQYF.

The V call is TRBV7-2, the J call TRBJ1-3, with 9 bases aligning to TRBD1. V lost 3 bases, J lost 0 bases, and 6 bases stayed unmatched. Germline V CDR1 and CDR2: SGHTA, FQGNSA. The CDR3 runs 17 residues. CDR3 sequence: CASSFRTGGTSGNTIYF. The DNA for the CDR3 is TGTGCCAGCAGCTTTCGAACAGGGGGCACCTCTGGAAACACCATATATTTT.

The table lists this clone with a few counts. The chain employs TRBV5-6 and TRBJ2-4; a possible D gene is TRBD1 (5 bases). Germline CDR1 reads SGHDT; CDR2 reads YYEEEE. V lost 1 base and J 3 bases, leaving 14 bases between the germline ends. This CDR3 has 16 amino acids. In DNA, the CDR3 is TGTGCCAGCAGCTTGAGCCAGGGCTTGCTCAAAAACATTCAGTACTTC. Its protein product is CASSLSQGLLKNIQYF.

The rearrangement joins TRBV19 to TRBJ2-7; D not certain. This CDR3 region has 13 residues. The germline gives CDR1 LNHDA, CDR2 SQIVND (reference sequence). V lost 7 bases and J 3 bases, leaving 13 bases between the germline ends. The CDR3 DNA sequence: TGTGCCAGTACCAAGGGCCCCAACTACGAGCAGTACTTC. This codes for CASTKGPNYEQYF.

CDR3 sequence (DNA): TGCGCCAGCAGCTTGGTTGAGGGTCTGAACACTGAAGCTTTCTTT. Its translation: CASSLVEGLNTEAFF. The chain employs TRBV5-1 and TRBJ1-1; D is unclear. Per germline, CDR1 SGHRS and CDR2 YFSETQ. Trimming stripped 0 bases from V and 0 bases from J, with 9 bases between. The CDR3 loop spans 15 amino acids.

The rearrangement links TRBV7-8 to TRBJ1-1; no clear D gene. The CDR3 consists of 14 residues. Germline CDR1 reads SGHVS; CDR2 reads FQNEAQ. V gave up 5 bases and J gave up 0 bases, with 10 bases separating them. DNA for the CDR3: TGTGCCAGCAGCCCTAGGACGCTGAACACTGAAGCTTTCTTT. Translated: CASSPRTLNTEAFF.

This clone was counted a single time. The chain is built from TRBV7-2 and TRBJ1-5, with 9 bases fitting TRBD1. The CDR3 is 15 residues long. Germline loops: CDR1 SGHTA, CDR2 FQGNSA. With V trimmed by 5 bases and J by 3 bases, 5 bases remained unmatched. DNA for the CDR3: TGTGCCAGCAGCGACTGGACAGGGGTCAATCAGCCCCAGCATTTT. Translated, it gives CASSDWTGVNQPQHF.